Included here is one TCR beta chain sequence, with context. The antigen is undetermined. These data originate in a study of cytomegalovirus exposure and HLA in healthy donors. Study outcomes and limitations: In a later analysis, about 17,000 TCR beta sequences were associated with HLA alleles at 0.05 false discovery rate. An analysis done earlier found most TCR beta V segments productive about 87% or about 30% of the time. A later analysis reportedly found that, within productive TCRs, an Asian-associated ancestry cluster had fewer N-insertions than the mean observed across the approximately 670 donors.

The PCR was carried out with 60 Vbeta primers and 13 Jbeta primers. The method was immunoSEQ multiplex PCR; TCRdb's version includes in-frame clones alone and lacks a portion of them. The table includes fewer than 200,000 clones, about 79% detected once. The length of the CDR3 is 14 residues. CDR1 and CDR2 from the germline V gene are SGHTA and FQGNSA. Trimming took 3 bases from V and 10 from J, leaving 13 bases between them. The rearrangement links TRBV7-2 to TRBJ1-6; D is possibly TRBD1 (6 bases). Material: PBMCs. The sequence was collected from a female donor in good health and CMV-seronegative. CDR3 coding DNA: TGTGCCAGCAGCTTGAGGGGGGGTGACTCACCCCTCCACTTT. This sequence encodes CASSLRGGDSPLHF.